Shown below are 9 T cell receptor beta chains from a single sample sequenced in a study of T-cell reconstitution after alpha-beta-depleted transplantation in children. The TCRbeta library incorporated unique molecular identifiers. One entry per CDR3 protein, called by TCRdb with MiXCR from the PCR reads. Of roughly 15,000 distinct CDR3 sequences in the sample, around 5.8% were seen once. The sample consisted of PBMCs, taken before TCRalphabeta/CD19-depleted stem cell transplant. Source of these receptors: a boy between 10 and 17 years old with acute lymphoblastic leukemia, due to receive a stem cell transplant.

The J gene is TRBJ2-5, the V gene TRBV29-1; 7 bases are a match to TRBD1. V shed 2 bases, J shed 5 bases, and the junction held 2 bases outside the gene matches. Germline V gene data show CDR1 as SQVTM and CDR2 as ANQGSEA. The CDR3 is 12 residues long. The CDR3 region has the DNA TGCAGCGTTGAAAGGGGGCACGAGACCCAGTACTTC. It yields the protein CSVERGHETQYF. Full variable domain (rest looked up from reference TRBV29-1 and TRBJ2-5): SAVISQKPSRDICQRGTSLTIQCQVDSQVTMMFWYRQQPGQSLTLIATANQGSEATYESGFVIDKFPISRPNLTFSTLTVSNMSPEDSSIYLCSVERGHETQYFGPGTRLLVL.

This clonotype was recorded many times. V is TRBV7-8 and J is TRBJ1-2, with D unclear. This CDR3 region has 15 residues. Trimming took 0 bases from V and 7 from J, leaving 15 bases between them. Germline CDR1 reads SGHVS; CDR2 reads FQNEAQ. As DNA, the CDR3 is TGTGCCAGCAGCTTAGCCGGTTTTCTTGCCGCTGGCTACACCTTC. Amino acids: CASSLAGFLAAGYTF.

This clonotype appeared many times. This chain uses TRBV7-6 with TRBJ2-5; a possible D gene is TRBD1 (5 bases). This CDR3 region has 14 residues. The germline V gene has CDR1 SGHVS and CDR2 FNYEAQ. Trimming pared 3 bases from V and 5 bases from J, leaving 13 bases between. Here the CDR3 reads CASSLGRAKETQYF. In nucleotides, the CDR3 is TGTGCCAGCAGCTTGGGCAGGGCGAAGGAGACCCAGTACTTC.

This clonotype was detected ten times or more. This rearrangement joins TRBV7-2 to TRBJ2-7, with 8 nucleotides matching TRBD2. The V gene end was trimmed by 5 bases and the J gene end by 1 base; junction bases not matched to a gene: 4. There are 14 residues in the CDR3. Germline V lookup: CDR1 SGHTA, CDR2 FQGNSA. CDR3: CASSQGLVSYEQYF. CDR3 coding DNA: TGTGCCAGCAGCCAGGGACTAGTTTCCTACGAGCAGTACTTC.

By sample fraction, this clonotype is medium-sized. The DNA for the CDR3 is TGTGCCAGCCGACCACCGGGAGTGGGAGATACGCAGTATTTT. It translates to CASRPPGVGDTQYF. This chain connects TRBV12-3 or TRBV12-4 to TRBJ2-3, with a weak D call TRBD2 (6 bases). Trimming removed 8 bases from V and 5 bases from J, with 17 bases in between. The CDR3 covers 14 residues.

This clonotype was seen many times. Because the CDR3's place on the DNA is in doubt, the DNA is left out and the CDR3 is given as listed by TCRdb. The chain uses TRBV7-5 and TRBJ2-1; the DNA was not compared with TRBD2, the D call given in the table. TRBV7-5 is reported as a pseudogene. The CDR3 sequence runs 22 residues, both termini included. CDR3 loop: CISVPEAKPGLAGPRPYNEQFF.

This clonotype has ten or more counts. CDR3 sequence: CASRGTSGDTQYF. DNA of the CDR3: TGTGCCAGCAGGGGGACTAGCGGAGATACGCAGTATTTT. The chain employs TRBV12-3 or TRBV12-4 and TRBJ2-3; 11 bases fit TRBD2. V was pared by 6 bases and J by 5 bases, with 1 base of the junction left unmatched. This CDR3 has 13 amino acids.

This clonotype was detected ten times or more. The rearrangement uses TRBV6-5 and TRBJ1-2; 8 bases align to TRBD1. This CDR3 contains 13 residues. Germline CDR1 is MNHEY and CDR2 is SVGAGI. V shed 6 bases, J shed 4 bases, and the junction held 4 bases outside the gene matches. The CDR3: CASRRTGLYGYTF. DNA of the CDR3: TGTGCCAGCAGACGGACAGGGCTCTATGGCTACACCTTC.

In its sample, this clonotype was seen many times. V gene TRBV6-4 combines with J gene TRBJ2-3; 10 bases agree with TRBD2. V trimming: 0 bases; J trimming: 3 bases; junction bases outside the gene matches: 0. There are 15 residues in the CDR3. CDR1 and CDR2 from the germline V gene are MRHNA and SNTAGT. The DNA for the CDR3 is TGTGCCAGCAGTGACTCTAGCGGGAGGACAGATACGCAGTATTTT. Encoded protein: CASSDSSGRTDTQYF.